This T cell receptor beta chain derives from a study of beta chain features in type 1 diabetes (dated by TCRdb to 2017 to 2018). A note on the overall study: Mean age, gender distribution, total cell number and subset yield were not different between patients and healthy donors. A total of 85 million to 140 million sorted cells were examined across all samples, and a strong correlation was observed between cell number per subset and RNA yield. Naive and central memory subsets were obtained from all 30 or so donors, but regulatory and stem cell-like memory subsets were isolated from only 8 patients and roughly eight healthy donors. The study compared the TCRB repertoires of sorted circulating CD4+ T cell subsets in recently diagnosed type 1 diabetes patients with those in matched healthy donors. General study outcomes and caveats: Naive, central memory and regulatory TCRB repertoires appeared to be more alike among patients than among healthy donors. At VDJ recombination sites, type 1 diabetes patients had fewer insertions and more deleted nucleotides, which implies abnormalities in thymic rearrangement. Only small numbers of individuals were included in the HLA sub-analyses, which left unresolved whether HLA type had any influence on TCRB rearrangement. Shorter templates might have been favored by PCR, but patient and control samples were amplified and corrected together, so both groups would have been affected equally by any skew. Because cDNA rather than genomic DNA was sequenced, highly expressing activated cells could have been over-represented, although no difference in activation and CD3 levels was found between groups. In all four CD4+ subsets, TCRB CDR3 length was moderately but significantly shorter in type 1 diabetes patients.

A single peripheral blood draw of 95 to 150 mL on average was collected from each donor into heparinised tubes. Naive, central memory, regulatory and stem cell-like memory CD4+ T cells were sorted on a BD FACSAria II using a panel including CD45RO, CCR7, CD25, CD127, CD95 and CD27. A purity above 95% was achieved for all sorted populations. Right away, PBMCs were isolated by Lymphoprep density gradient centrifugation and were stained directly, with no culture step. So that batch effects would be minimized, each experiment stained and sorted samples in pairs, pairing one healthy donor with one patient. The CDR3 has 15 amino acids, counting the end cysteine and phenylalanine. CDR3 DNA is the only sequence kept; it has 45 bases, read in frame from the first base. Per the germline V gene, SNHLY is the CDR1 and FYNNEI is the CDR2. Germline trimming amounts to 5 bases on V and 4 bases on J, with 6 as the count of junction bases outside the gene matches.

For this clone: No antigen is known for it. No much larger clone exists at a distance of one base, and base qualities are not known.

All of the isolated RNA was reverse transcribed with the High Capacity cDNA Reverse Transcription Kit, so expressed TCRB transcripts were sequenced. Deep immunoSEQ sequencing was performed on naive, central memory and regulatory T cell samples, with an average of about 3.6 million total reads per sample. Sorted cells were lysed in RLT buffer and RNA was extracted with DNase-treated RNeasy Micro or Mini kits, depending on cell number. To prevent cross-contamination, every cell subset was processed on its own, while patient and healthy donor samples were processed together. The immunoSEQ multiplex PCR was used to amplify TCRB sequences from cDNA, generating 87-bp fragments that spanned the CDR3 region. Sequencing of the amplicons was performed on the Illumina HiSeq platform. For the original study's pipeline: PCR bias was corrected computationally using synthetic template baselines, and reads within Hamming distance 2 were collapsed, with unmergeable singletons discarded. Reads were aligned against IMGT so that V, D and J genes, CDR3 length and insertions or deletions at six rearrangement sites could be assigned. Within each subset, clonotype counts were normalized to sorted cell number, after which true diversity and Gini coefficients were computed with the tcR R package. Repertoire sharing was quantified using the overlap coefficient calculated on TCRB nucleotide sequences. Out-of-frame TCRB sequences from naive cells were analyzed to stand in for the pre-selection repertoire. TCRdb obtained this table from immuneACCESS and retained in-frame rearrangements with V and J assigned. These tables miss some clones; where compared with another copy, unresolved V genes account for less than half of the shortfall, and the remainder is unexplained. From that table come the V and J calls and clone size; the DNA was used to work out D and trimming. Across this sample there are around 330,000 clones, with roughly 11% seen only once. 0.015% of the sample is in the top ten clones.

Sequences were obtained from naive CD4+ T cells from blood. Reading the label with the study, this specimen's cell subset or site is: true naive CD4+ T cells. The sequence is built from TRBV2 and TRBJ2-2, with 8 bases in between that match TRBD1. This TCR derives from a woman aged 25-40 years in good health. The DNA sequence is as follows: TGTGCCAGCAGTCGACAGGGGTTGGGCACCGGGGAGCTGTTTTTT. The resulting protein is CASSRQGLGTGELFF.